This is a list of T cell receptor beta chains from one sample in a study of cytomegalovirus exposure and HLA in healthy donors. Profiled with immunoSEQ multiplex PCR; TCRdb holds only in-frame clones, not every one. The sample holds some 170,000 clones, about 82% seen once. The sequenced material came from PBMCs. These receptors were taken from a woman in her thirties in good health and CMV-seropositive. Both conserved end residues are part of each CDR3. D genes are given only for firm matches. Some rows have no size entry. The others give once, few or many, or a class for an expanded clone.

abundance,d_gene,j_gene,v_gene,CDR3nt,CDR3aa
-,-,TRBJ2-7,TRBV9,TGTGCCAGCAGCGTAGCGGACTCATACGAGCAGTACTTC,CASSVADSYEQYF
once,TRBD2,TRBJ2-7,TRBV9,TGTGCCAGCAGCGTCGGGACTAGCGGGTTCCCCTACGAGCAGTACTTC,CASSVGTSGFPYEQYF
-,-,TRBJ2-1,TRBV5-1,TGCGCCAGCAGCTTTTTCACTACCACGGGGAATGAGCAGTTCTTC,CASSFFTTTGNEQFF
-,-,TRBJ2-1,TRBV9,TGTGCCAGCAGCGTAGATGGAGGGGGGGGTTCCTACAATGAGCAGTTCTTC,CASSVDGGGGSYNEQFF
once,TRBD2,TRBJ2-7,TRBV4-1,TGCGCCAGCAGCACCCAGCGGGGGGGCCTATTCGAGCAGTACTTC,CASSTQRGGLFEQYF
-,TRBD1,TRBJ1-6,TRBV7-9,TGTGCCAGCAGCTCGTTCGAGGACAGGGGTTATAATTCACCCCTCCACTTT,CASSSFEDRGYNSPLHF
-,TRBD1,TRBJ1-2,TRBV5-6,TGTGCCAGCAGCCGACAGGGCTTCTATGGCTACACCTTC,CASSRQGFYGYTF
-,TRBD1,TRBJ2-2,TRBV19,TGTGCCAGTAGTATCAGCAGGGGGCTGCCCGGGGAGCTGTTTTTT,CASSISRGLPGELFF
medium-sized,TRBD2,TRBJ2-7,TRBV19,TGTGCCAGTAGTCGGTTCGGGCGGGGGGGCCGGGAGCAGTACTTC,CASSRFGRGGREQYF
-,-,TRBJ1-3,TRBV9,TGTGCCAGCAGCCCCTATGGACAGTCCTCTGGAAACACCATATATTTT,CASSPYGQSSGNTIYF
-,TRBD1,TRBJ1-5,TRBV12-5,TGTGCTAGTGGTTTGGACAAAGGACAGGGGGCTAATCAGCCCCAGCATTTT,CASGLDKGQGANQPQHF
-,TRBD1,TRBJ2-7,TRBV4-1,TGCGCCAGCAGCCTCCGGACAGGGTACGAGCAGTACTTC,CASSLRTGYEQYF
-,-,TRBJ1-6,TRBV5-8,TGTGCCAGCAGCCCGGGGGACGTCCGTTCTTTATCACCCCTCCACTTT,CASSPGDVRSLSPLHF
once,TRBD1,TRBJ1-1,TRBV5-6,TGTGCCAGCAGCTTGTCGGGACAGGGGGCTGGGGCTTTCTTT,CASSLSGQGAGAFF
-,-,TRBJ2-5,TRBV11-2,TGTGCCAGCAGCCCTGGACAGCTCATGTACCAAGAGACCCAGTACTTC,CASSPGQLMYQETQYF
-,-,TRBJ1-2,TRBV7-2,TGTGCCAGCAGCCGGGCTAGTCGGGGAGAGTATGGCTACACCTTC,CASSRASRGEYGYTF
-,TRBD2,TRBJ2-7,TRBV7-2,TGTGCCAGCAGCTTAGTTGCGGGGGGGCGATACGAGCAGTACTTC,CASSLVAGGRYEQYF
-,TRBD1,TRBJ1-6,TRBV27,TGTGCCAGCAGTTTAGGGGCCGGGACAGGGGATTCACCCCTCCACTTT,CASSLGAGTGDSPLHF
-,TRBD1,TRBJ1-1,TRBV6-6,TGTGCCAGCAGTTTAAGGGGGCGGATCGGAAGCTCGGCTTTCTTT,CASSLRGRIGSSAFF
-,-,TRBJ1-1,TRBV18,TGTGCCAGCTCACGGTTGGTCAGGGAAGCTTTCTTT,CASSRLVREAFF
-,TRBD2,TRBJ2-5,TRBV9,TGTGCCAGCAGCGTGACTAGCGGGCAAGAGACCCAGTACTTC,CASSVTSGQETQYF
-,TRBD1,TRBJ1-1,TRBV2,TGTGCCAGCATTATGGACAGGGAAAAGAACACTGAAGCTTTCTTT,CASIMDREKNTEAFF
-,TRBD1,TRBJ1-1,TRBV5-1,TGCGCCAGCTTAGACCGGGACAGCGACGAAGCTTTCTTT,CASLDRDSDEAFF
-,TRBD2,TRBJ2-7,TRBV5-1,TGCGCCAGCAGCAAGAGGAAGGGTGCTAGCGGCAAGAAAGACGAGCAGTACTTC,CASSKRKGASGKKDEQYF
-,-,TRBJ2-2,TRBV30,TGTGCCTGGAGTGCGACAGGGAACACCGGGGAGCTGTTTTTT,CAWSATGNTGELFF
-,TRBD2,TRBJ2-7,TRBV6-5,TGTGCCAGCAGTTACCCTAGCGGGGGAACCTACGAGCAGTACTTC,CASSYPSGGTYEQYF
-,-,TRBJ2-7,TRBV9,TGTGCCAGCAGCGTAGGAGACGGGAGCTCCTACGAGCAGTACTTC,CASSVGDGSSYEQYF
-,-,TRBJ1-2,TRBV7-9,TGTGCCAGCAGCTTAAGCTCGGGAGGATCCAACTATGGCTACACCTTC,CASSLSSGGSNYGYTF
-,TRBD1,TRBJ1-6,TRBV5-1,TGCGCCAGCAGCTCCCGGACAGGGTCCTCCCTCTCCTATAATTCACCCCTCCACTTT,CASSSRTGSSLSYNSPLHF
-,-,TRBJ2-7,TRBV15,TGTGCCACCAGCAGAGAAGGGAGGAGATACGAGCAGTACTTC,CATSREGRRYEQYF
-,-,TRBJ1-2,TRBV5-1,TGCGCCAGCAGCTGGAGTACTTCTTCAGGGTTTTCTGGCTACACCTTC,CASSWSTSSGFSGYTF
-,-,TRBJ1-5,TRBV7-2,TGTGCCAGCAGCTTACACAGGGATCAGCCCCAGCATTTT,CASSLHRDQPQHF
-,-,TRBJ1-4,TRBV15,TGTGCCACCAGCGAGGCCGAATACCACACTAATGAAAAACTGTTTTTT,CATSEAEYHTNEKLFF
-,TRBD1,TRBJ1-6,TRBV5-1,TGCGCCAGCAGCTTGATGGACAGGGATAATTCACCCCTCCACTTT,CASSLMDRDNSPLHF
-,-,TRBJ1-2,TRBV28,TGTGCCAGCAGTTTACCAGGGTCGGACCTCTATGGCTACACCTTC,CASSLPGSDLYGYTF
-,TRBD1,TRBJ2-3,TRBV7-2,TGTGCCAGCAGCTTGGGACAGGGTGATACGCAGTATTTT,CASSLGQGDTQYF
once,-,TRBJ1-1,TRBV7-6,TGTGCCAGCAGCTTGCAGGCTAACACTGAAGCTTTCTTT,CASSLQANTEAFF